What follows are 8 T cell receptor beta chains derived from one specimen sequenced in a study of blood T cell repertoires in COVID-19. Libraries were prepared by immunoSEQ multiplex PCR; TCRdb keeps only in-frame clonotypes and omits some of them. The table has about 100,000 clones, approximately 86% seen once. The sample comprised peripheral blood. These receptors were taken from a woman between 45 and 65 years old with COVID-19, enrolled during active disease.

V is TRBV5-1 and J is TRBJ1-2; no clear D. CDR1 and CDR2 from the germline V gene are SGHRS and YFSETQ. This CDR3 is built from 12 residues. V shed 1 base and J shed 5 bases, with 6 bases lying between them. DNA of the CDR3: TGCGCCAGCAGCTTGTCGGGTTATGGCTACACCTTC. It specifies CASSLSGYGYTF.

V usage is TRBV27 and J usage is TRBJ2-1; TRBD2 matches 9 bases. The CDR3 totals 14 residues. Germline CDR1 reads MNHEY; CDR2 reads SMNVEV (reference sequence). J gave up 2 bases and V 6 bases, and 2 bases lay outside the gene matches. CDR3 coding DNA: TGTGCCAGCAGCGGCGGGGGGGCCTACAATGAGCAGTTCTTC. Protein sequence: CASSGGGAYNEQFF.

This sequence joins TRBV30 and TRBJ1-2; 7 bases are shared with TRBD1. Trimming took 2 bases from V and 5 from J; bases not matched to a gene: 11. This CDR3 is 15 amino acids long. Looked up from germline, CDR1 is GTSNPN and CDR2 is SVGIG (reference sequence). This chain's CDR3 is CAWSRQHGTEYGYTF. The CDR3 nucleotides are TGTGCCTGGAGTAGGCAACACGGGACAGAATATGGCTACACCTTC.

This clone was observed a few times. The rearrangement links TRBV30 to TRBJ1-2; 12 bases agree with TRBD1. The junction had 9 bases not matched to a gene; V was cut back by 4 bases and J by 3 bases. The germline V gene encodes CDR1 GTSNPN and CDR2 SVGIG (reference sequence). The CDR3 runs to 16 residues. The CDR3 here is CAWTVPGQGAHYGYTF. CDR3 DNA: TGTGCCTGGACCGTTCCGGGACAGGGGGCGCACTATGGCTACACCTTC.

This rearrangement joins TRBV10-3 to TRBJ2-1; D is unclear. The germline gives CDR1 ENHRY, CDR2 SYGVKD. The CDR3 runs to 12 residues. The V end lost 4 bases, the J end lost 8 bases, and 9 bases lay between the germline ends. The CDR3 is CAISGSRDEQFF. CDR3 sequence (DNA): TGTGCCATCAGTGGGAGTAGAGATGAGCAGTTCTTC.

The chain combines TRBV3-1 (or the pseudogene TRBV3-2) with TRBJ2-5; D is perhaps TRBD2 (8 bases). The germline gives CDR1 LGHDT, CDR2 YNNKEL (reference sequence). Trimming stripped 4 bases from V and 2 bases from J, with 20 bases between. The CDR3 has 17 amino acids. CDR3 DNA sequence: TGTGCCAGCAGCCCCATCACGGGGGGGACAGTACAAGAGACCCAGTACTTC. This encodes CASSPITGGTVQETQYF.

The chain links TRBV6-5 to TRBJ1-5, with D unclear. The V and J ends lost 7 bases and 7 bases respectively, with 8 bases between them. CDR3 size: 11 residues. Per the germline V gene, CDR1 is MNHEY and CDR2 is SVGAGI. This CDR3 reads CASKIRQPQHF. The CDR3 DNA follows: TGTGCCAGCAAAATACGGCAGCCCCAGCATTTT.

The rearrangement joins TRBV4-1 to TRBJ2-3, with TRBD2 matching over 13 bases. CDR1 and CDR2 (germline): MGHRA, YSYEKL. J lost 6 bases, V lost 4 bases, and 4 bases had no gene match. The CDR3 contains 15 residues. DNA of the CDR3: TGCGCCAGCAGCCCAACGGGACTAGCGGGGGATACGCAGTATTTT. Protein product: CASSPTGLAGDTQYF.